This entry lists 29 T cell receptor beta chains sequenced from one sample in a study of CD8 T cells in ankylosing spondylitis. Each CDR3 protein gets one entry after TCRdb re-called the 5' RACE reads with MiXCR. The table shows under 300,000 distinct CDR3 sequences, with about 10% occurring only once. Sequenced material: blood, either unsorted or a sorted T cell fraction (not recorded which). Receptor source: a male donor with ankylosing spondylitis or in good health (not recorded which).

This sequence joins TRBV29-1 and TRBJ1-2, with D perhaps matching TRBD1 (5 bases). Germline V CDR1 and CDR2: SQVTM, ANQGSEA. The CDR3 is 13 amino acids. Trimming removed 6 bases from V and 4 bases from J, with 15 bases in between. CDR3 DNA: TGCAGCGTCCGCCGGGACTCGGCCTATGGCTACACCTTC. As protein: CSVRRDSAYGYTF.

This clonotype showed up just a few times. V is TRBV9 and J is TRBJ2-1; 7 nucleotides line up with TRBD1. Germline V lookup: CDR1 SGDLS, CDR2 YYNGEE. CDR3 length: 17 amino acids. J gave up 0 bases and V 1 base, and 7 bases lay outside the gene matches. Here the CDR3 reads CASSVPRDSNSYNEQFF. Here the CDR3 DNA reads TGTGCCAGCAGCGTACCCCGGGACAGCAACTCCTACAATGAGCAGTTCTTC.

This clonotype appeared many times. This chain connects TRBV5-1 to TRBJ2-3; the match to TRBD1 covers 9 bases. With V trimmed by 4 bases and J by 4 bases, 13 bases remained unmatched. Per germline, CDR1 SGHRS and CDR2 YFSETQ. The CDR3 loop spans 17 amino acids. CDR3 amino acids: CASSPRTGEDGPDTQYF. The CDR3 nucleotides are TGCGCCAGCAGCCCCCGGACAGGGGAGGATGGACCAGATACGCAGTATTTT.

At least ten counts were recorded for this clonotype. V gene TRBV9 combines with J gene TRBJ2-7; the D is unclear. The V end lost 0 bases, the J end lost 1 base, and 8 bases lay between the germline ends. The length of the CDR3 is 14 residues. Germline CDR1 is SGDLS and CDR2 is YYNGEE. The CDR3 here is CASSVDLGSYEQYF. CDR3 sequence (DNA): TGTGCCAGCAGCGTAGATTTAGGTTCCTACGAGCAGTACTTC. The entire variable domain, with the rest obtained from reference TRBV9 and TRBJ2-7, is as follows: DSGVTQTPKHLITATGQRVTLRCSPRSGDLSVYWYQQSLDQGLQFLIQYYNGEERAKGNILERFSAQQFPDLHSELNLSSLELGDSALYFCASSVDLGSYEQYFGPGTRLTVT.

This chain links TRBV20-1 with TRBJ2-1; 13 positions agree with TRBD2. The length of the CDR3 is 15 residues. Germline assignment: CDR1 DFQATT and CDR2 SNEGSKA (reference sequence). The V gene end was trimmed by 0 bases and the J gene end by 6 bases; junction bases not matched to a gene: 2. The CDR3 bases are TGCAGTGCTAGAGAGACTAGCGGGAGGTTCAATGAGCAGTTCTTC. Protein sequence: CSARETSGRFNEQFF.

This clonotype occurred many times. CDR3 amino acids: CASSSHRVPYEQYF. The DNA for the CDR3 is TGTGCCAGCAGCTCCCACAGGGTCCCCTACGAGCAGTACTTC. V usage is TRBV28 and J usage is TRBJ2-7; a weak D match, TRBD1 (6 bases). Trimming left V 6 bases short and J 2 bases short, with 14 bases between. Germline V CDR1 and CDR2: MDHEN, SYDVKM. The CDR3 has 14 residues.

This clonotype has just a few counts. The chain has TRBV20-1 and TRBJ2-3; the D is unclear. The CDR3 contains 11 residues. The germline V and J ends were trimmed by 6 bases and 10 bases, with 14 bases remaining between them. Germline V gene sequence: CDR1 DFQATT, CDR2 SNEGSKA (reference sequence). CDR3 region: CSATGQGAQYF. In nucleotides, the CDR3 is TGCAGTGCCACGGGCCAAGGAGCGCAGTATTTT.

The CDR3 DNA is TGTGCCAGCAGTTTAGACAGGGTCTACAATGAGCAGTTCTTC. This sequence encodes CASSLDRVYNEQFF. The V and J genes are TRBV27 and TRBJ2-1; 7 bases line up with TRBD1. The germline gives CDR1 MNHEY, CDR2 SMNVEV (reference sequence). The CDR3 has 14 residues. The V and J ends lost 2 bases and 3 bases, in that order; junction bases with no gene match: 1.

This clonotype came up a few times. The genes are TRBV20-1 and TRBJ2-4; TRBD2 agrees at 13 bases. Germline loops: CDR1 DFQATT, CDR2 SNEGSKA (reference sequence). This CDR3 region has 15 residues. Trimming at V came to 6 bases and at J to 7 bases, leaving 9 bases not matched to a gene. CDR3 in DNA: TGCAGTGCCCGAGGGACTAGCGGGAAGGTGAACATTCAGTACTTC. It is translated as CSARGTSGKVNIQYF.

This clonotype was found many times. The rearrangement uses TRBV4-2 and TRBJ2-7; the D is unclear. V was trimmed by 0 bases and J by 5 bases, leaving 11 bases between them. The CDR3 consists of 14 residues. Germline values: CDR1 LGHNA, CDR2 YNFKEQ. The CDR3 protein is CASSQEVAKDEQYF. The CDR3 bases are TGTGCCAGCAGCCAAGAGGTAGCTAAAGACGAGCAGTACTTC.

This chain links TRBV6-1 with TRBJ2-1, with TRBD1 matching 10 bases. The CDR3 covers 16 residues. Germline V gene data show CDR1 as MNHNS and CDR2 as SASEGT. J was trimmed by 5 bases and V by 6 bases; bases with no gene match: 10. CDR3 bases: TGTGCCAGCAGGCTCGGGGGGACAGGGGCCCACAATGAGCAGTTCTTC. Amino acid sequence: CASRLGGTGAHNEQFF.

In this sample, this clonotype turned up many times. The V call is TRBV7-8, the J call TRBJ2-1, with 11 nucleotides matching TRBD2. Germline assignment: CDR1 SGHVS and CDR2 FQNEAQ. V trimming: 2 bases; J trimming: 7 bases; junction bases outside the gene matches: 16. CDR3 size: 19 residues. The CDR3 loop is CASSLLSPRRLAGLNEQFF. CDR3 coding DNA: TGTGCCAGCAGCTTACTTTCCCCAAGGAGACTAGCGGGACTTAATGAGCAGTTCTTC.

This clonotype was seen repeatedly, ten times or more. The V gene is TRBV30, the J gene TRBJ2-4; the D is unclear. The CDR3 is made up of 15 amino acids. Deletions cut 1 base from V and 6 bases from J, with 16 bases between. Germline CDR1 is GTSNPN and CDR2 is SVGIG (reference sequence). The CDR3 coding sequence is TGTGCCTGGAGTGCCTCCCTTGGTGGGATAAACATTCAGTACTTC. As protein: CAWSASLGGINIQYF.

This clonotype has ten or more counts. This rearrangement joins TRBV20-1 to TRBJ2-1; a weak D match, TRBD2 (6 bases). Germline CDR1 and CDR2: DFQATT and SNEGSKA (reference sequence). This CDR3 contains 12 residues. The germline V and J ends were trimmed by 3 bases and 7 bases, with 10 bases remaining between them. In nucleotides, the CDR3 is TGCAGTGCTAGTGGCGGGGCAAATGAGCAGTTCTTC. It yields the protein CSASGGANEQFF.

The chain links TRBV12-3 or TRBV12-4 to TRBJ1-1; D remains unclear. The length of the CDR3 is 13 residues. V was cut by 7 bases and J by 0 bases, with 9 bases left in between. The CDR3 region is CASMGSMNTEAFF. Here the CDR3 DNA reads TGTGCCAGCATGGGTTCTATGAACACTGAAGCTTTCTTT.

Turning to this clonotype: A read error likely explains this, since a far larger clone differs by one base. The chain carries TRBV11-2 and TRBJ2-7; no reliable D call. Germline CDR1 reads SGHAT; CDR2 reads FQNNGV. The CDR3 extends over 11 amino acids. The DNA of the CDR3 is TGTGTCAGCAGCTTAGTTGACGAGCAGTACTTC. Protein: CVSSLVDEQYF.

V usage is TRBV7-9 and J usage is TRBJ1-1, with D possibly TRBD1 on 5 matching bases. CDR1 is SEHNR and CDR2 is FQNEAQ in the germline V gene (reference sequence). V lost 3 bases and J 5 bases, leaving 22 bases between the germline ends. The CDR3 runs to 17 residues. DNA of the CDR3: TGTGCCAGCAGCTTCCCCCTTGGGACCCGGGGCGGTACTGAAGCTTTCTTT. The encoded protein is CASSFPLGTRGGTEAFF.

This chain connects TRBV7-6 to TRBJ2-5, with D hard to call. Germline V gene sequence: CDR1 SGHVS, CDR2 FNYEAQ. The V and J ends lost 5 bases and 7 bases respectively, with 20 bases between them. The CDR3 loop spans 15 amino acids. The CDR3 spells CASSTDQSAVWTQYF. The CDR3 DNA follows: TGTGCCAGCAGCACCGACCAGTCCGCCGTCTGGACCCAGTACTTC.

CDR3 bases: TGTGCCAGCAGTGATAGGGACACCCAAGAGACCCAGTACTTC. As protein: CASSDRDTQETQYF. The rearrangement joins TRBV25-1 to TRBJ2-5; D is perhaps TRBD1 (6 bases). In germline, CDR1 is MGHDK, CDR2 SYGVNS. CDR3 length: 14 amino acids. V lost 3 bases and J lost 1, with 9 bases in between.

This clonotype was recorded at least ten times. CDR3 nucleotides: TGCGCCAGCAGCTCAGCCCGACTAGCGGACCAGGGCGAGACCCAGTACTTC. Translation gives CASSSARLADQGETQYF. This chain links TRBV5-1 with TRBJ2-5, with 9 positions matching TRBD2. The CDR3 is 17 residues long. Per germline, CDR1 SGHRS and CDR2 YFSETQ. With V trimmed by 3 bases and J by 5 bases, 14 bases remained unmatched.

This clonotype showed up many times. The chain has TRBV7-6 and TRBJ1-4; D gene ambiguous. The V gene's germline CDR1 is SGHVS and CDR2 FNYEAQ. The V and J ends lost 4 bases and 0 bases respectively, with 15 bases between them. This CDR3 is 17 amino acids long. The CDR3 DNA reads TGTGCCAGCAGCTCCGAGAGGCAACTCGCAACTAATGAAAAACTGTTTTTT. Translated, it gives CASSSERQLATNEKLFF.

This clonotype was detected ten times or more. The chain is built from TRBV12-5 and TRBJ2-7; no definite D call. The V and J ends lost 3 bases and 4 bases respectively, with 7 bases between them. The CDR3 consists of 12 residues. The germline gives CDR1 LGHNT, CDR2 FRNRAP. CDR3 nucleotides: TGTGCTAGTGGTTTAGCCAGGTACGAGCAGTACTTC. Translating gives CASGLARYEQYF.

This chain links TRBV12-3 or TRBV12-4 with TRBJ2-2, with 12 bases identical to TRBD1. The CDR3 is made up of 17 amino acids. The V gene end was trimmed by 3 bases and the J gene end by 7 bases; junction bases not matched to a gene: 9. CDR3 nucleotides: TGTGCCAGCAGTTTTAAGGGACAGGGGGCGTCAGGCGGGGAGCTGTTTTTT. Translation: CASSFKGQGASGGELFF.

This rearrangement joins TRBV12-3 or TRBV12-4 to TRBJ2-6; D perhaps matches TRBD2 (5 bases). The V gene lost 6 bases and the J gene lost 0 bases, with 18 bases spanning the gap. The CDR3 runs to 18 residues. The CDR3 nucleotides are TGTGCCAGCAGGGGTGAGAGGGTAGGGAACTCTGGGGCCAACGTCCTGACTTTC. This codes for CASRGERVGNSGANVLTF.

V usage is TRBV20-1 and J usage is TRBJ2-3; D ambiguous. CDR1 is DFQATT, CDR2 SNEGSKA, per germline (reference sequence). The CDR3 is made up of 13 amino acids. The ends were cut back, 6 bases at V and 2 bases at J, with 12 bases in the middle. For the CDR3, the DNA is TGCAGTGCCCCACCTCAAAACACAGATACGCAGTATTTT. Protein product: CSAPPQNTDTQYF.

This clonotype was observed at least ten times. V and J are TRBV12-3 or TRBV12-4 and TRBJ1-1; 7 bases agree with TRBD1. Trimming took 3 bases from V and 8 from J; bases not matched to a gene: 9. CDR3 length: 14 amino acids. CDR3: CASSLGFGTAEAFF. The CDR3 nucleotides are TGTGCCAGCAGTTTGGGGTTCGGGACAGCAGAAGCTTTCTTT.

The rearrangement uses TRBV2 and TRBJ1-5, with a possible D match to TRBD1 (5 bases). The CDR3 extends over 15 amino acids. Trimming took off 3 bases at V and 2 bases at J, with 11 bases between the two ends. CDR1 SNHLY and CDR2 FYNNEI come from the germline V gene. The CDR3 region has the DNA TGTGCCAGCAGTGACTGGGGGTTGGGCAATCAGCCCCAGCATTTT. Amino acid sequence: CASSDWGLGNQPQHF.

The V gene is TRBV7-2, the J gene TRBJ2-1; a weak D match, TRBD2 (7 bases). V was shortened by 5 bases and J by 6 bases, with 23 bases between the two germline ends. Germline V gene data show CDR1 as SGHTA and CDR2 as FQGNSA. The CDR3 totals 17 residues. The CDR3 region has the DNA TGTGCCAGCAGCGCCGGCGGTAGAGGGGGGGACTCCAATGAGCAGTTCTTC. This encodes CASSAGGRGGDSNEQFF.

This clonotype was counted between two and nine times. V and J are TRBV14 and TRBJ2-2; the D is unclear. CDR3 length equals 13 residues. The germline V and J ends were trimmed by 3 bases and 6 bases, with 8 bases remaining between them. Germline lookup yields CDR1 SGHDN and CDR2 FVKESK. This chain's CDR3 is CASSHTYAGELFF. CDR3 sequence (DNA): TGTGCCAGCAGCCATACATACGCCGGGGAGCTGTTTTTT.